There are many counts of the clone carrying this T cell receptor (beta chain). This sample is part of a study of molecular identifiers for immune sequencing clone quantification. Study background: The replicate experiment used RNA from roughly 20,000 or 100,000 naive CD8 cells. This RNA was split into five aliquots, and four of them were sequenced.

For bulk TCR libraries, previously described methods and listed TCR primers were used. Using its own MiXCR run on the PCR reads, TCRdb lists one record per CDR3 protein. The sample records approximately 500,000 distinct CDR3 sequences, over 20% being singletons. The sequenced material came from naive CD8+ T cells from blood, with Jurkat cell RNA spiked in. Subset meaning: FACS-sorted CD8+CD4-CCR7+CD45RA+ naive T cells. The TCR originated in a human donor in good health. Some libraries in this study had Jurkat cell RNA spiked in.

The CDR3 loop reads CASSLAMSTDTQYF. The CDR3 region has the DNA TGTGCCAGCAGTTTAGCGATGAGCACAGATACGCAGTATTTT. The V and J genes are TRBV27 and TRBJ2-3, with no clear D. The CDR3 runs to 14 residues. V lost 2 bases and J lost 0, with 6 bases in between. The germline V gene encodes CDR1 MNHEY and CDR2 SMNVEV (reference sequence).